This T cell receptor (beta chain) was captured by sequencing in a study of blood T cell repertoires in COVID-19. Turning to the study itself: Samples came from the United States, Italy and Spain, spanning acute and convalescent COVID-19.

CDR1 MRHNA and CDR2 SNTAGT come from the germline V gene. This CDR3 contains 15 residues. V lost 5 bases, J lost 4 bases, and 6 bases stayed unmatched. Sequencing was performed with immunoSEQ multiplex PCR; in TCRdb, only in-frame clones are kept and a portion is missing. The sample lists about 270,000 clones, around four fifths occurring once. Sequencing used peripheral blood. This sequence originates from a man at least 80 years old with acute or convalescent COVID-19. V is TRBV6-4 and J is TRBJ2-1, with TRBD2 identical over 9 bases. CDR3 nucleotides: TGTGCCAGCAGTCCCGAGCGGGGGGTTTACAATGAGCAGTTCTTC. This gives the protein CASSPERGVYNEQFF.